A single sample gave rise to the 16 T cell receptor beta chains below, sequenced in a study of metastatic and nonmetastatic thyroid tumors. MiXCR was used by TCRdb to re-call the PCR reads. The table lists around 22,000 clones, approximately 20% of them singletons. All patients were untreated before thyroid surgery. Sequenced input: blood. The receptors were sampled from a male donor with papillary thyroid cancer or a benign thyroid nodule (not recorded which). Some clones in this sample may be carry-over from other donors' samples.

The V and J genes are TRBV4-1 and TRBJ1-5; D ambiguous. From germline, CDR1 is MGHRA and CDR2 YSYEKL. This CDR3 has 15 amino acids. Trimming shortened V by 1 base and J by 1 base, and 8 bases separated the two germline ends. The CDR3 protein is CASSQVPGSNQPQHF. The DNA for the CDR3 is TGCGCCAGCAGCCAAGTTCCCGGGAGCAATCAGCCCCAGCATTTT.

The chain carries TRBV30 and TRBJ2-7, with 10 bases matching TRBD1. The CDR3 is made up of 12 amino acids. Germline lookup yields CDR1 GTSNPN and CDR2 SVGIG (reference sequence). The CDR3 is CAWGQGRNEQYF. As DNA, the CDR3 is TGTGCGTGGGGACAGGGGAGAAACGAGCAGTACTTC.

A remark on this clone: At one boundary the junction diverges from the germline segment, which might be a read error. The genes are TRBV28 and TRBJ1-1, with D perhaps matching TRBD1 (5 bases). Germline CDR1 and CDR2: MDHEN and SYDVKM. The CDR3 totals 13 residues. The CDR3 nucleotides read TGTGCCAACAGTTTAAGCGCGACAGCTGAAGCTTTCTTT. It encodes CANSLSATAEAFF. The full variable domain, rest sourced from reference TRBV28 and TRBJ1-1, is DVKVTQSSRYLVKRTGEKVFLECVQDMDHENMFWYRQDPGLGLRLIYFSYDVKMKEKGDIPEGYSVSREKKERFSLILESASTNQTSMYLCANSLSATAEAFFGQGTRLTVV.

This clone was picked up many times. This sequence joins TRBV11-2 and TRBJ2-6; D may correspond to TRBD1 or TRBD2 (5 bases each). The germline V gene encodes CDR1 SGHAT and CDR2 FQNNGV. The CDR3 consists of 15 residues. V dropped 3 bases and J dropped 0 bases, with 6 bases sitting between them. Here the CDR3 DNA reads TGTGCCAGCAGCTTGAGGGGCTCTGGGGCCAACGTCCTGACTTTC. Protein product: CASSLRGSGANVLTF. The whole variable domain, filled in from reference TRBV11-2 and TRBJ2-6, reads EAGVAQSPRYKIIEKRQSVAFWCNPISGHATLYWYQQILGQGPKLLIQFQNNGVVDDSQLPKDRFSAERLKGVDSTLKIQPAKLEDSAVYLCASSLRGSGANVLTFGAGSRLTVL.

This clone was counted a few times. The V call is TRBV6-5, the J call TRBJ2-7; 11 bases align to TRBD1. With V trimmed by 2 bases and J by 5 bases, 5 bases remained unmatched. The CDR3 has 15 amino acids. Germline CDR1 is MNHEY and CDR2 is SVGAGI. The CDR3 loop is CASSYRGTGGHEQYF. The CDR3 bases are TGTGCCAGCAGTTACCGCGGGACAGGGGGGCACGAGCAGTACTTC.

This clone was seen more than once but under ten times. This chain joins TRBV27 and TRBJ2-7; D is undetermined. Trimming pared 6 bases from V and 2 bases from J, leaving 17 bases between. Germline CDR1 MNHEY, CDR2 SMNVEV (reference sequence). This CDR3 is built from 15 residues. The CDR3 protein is CASRPQVGQAYEQYF. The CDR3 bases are TGTGCCAGCAGGCCCCAGGTGGGCCAAGCCTACGAGCAGTACTTC.

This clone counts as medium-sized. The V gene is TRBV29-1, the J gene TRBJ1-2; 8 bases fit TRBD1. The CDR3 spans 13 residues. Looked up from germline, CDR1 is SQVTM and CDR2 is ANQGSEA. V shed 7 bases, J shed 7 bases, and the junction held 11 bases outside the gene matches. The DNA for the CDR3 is TGCAGCGGGTCCACCGGGACAGGATCTGGCTACACCTTC. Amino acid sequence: CSGSTGTGSGYTF.

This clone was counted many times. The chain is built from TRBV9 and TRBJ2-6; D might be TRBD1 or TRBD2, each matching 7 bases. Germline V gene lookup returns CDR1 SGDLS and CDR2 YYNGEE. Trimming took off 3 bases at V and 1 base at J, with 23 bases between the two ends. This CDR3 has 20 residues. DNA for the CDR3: TGTGCCAGCAGCGAGCCCAGGGGGGGCGCGACAGAGTCTGGGGCCAACGTCCTGACTTTC. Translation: CASSEPRGGATESGANVLTF.

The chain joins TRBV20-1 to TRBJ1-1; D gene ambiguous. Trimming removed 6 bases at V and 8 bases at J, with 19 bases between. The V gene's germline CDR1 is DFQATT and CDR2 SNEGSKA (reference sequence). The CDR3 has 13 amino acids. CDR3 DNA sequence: TGCAGTGCCGCATCTACGTCACTTTCGGAAGCTTTCTTT. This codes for CSAASTSLSEAFF.

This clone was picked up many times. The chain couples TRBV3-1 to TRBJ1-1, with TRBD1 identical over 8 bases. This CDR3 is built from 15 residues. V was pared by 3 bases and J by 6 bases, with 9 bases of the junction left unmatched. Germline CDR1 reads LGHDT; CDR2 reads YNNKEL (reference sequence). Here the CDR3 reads CASSQDRVALAEAFF. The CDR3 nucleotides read TGTGCCAGCAGCCAGGACAGGGTGGCTCTGGCTGAAGCTTTCTTT. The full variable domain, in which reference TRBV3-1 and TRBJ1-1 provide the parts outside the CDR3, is DTAVSQTPKYLVTQMGNDKSIKCEQNLGHDTMYWYKQDSKKFLKIMFSYNNKELIINETVPNRFSPKSPDKAHLNLHINSLELGDSAVYFCASSQDRVALAEAFFGQGTRLTVV.

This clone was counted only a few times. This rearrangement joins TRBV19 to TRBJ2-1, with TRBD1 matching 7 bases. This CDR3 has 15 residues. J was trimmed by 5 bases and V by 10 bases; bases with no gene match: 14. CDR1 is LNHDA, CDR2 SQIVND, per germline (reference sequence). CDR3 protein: CATRQGILSHNEQFF. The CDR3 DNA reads TGTGCCACTCGACAGGGTATCTTGAGTCACAATGAGCAGTTCTTC.

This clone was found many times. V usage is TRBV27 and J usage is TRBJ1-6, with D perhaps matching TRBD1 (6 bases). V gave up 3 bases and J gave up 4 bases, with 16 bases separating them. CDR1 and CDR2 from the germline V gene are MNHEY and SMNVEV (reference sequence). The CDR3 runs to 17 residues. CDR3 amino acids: CASSFTGGRWYNSPLHF. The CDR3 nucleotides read TGTGCCAGCAGTTTCACGGGGGGCCGATGGTATAATTCACCCCTCCACTTT.

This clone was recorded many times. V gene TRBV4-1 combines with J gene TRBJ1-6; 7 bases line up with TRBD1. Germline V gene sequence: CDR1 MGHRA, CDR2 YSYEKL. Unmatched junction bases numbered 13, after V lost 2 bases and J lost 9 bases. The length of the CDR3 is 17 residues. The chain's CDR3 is CASSQLRNRQGGSPLHF. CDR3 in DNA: TGCGCCAGCAGCCAACTACGAAACCGACAGGGAGGTTCACCCCTCCACTTT.

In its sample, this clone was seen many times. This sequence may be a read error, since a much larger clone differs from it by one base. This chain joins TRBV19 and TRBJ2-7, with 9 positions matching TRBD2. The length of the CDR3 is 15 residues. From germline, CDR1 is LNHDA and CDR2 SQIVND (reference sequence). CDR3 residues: CAGSLAGRSSYEQYF. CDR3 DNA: TGTGCCGGTAGCCTAGCGGGGAGGTCCTCCTACGAGCAGTACTTC.

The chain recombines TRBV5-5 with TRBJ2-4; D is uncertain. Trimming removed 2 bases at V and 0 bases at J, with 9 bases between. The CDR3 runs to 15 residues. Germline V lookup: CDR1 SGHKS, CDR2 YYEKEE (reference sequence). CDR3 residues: CASSLEDLAKNIQYF. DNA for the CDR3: TGTGCCAGCAGCTTAGAGGACCTAGCCAAAAACATTCAGTACTTC.

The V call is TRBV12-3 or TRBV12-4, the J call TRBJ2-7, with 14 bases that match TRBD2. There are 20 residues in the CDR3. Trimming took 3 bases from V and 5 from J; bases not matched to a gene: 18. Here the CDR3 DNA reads TGTGCCAGCAGTTTTCACGACTCGCCCCGACTAGCGGGAGGGCAAAACGAGCAGTACTTC. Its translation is CASSFHDSPRLAGGQNEQYF.